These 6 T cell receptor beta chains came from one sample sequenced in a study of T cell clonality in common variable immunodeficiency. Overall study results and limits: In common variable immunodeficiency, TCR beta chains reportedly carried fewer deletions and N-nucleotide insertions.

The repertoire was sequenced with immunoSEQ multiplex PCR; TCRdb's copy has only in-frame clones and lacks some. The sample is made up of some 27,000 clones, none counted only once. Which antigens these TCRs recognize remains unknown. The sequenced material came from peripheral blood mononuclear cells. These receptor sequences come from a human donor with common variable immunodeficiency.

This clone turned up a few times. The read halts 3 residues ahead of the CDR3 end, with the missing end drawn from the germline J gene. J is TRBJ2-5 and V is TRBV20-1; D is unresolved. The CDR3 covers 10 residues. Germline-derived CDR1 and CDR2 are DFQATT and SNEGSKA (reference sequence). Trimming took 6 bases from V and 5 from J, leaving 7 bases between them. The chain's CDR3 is CSAPRETQYF. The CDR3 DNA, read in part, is TGCAGTGCACCGAGGGAGACC.

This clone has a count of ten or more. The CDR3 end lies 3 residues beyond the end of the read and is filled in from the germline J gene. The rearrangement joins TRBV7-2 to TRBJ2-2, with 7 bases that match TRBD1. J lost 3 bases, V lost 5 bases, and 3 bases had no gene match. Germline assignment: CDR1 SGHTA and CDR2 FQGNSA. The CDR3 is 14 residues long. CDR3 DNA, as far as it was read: TGTGCCAGCAGCCTGCAGGGGGACACCGGGGAG. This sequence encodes CASSLQGDTGE. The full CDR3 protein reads CASSLQGDTGELFF.

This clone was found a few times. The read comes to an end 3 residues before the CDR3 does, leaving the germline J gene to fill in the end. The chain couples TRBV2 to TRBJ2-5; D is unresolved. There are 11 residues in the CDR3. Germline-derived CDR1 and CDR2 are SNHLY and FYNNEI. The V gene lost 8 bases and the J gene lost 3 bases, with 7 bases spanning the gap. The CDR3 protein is CASCVEETQYF. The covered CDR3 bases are TGTGCCAGCTGTGTAGAAGAGACC.

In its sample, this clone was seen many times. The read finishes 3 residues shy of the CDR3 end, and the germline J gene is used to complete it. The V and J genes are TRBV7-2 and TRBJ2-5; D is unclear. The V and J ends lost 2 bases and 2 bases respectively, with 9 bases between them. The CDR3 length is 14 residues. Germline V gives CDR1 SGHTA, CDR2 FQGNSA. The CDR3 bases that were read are TGTGCCAGCAGCTTACTCGTGCAGCAAGAGACC. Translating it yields CASSLLVQQET. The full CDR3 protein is CASSLLVQQETQYF.

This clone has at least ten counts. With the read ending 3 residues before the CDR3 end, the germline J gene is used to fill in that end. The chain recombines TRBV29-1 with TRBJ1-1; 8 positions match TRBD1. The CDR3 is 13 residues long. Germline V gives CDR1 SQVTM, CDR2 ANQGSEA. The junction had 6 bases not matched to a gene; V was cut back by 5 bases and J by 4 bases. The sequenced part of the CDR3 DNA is TGCAGCGTTTCTGACAGGGGTGGCACTGAA. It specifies CSVSDRGGTE. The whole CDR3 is CSVSDRGGTEAFF.

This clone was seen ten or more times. The covered CDR3 bases are TGTGCCAGCAGTTACTCGGAAGGAGATGCGGGGCCC. Protein sequence: CASSYSEGDAGP. The full-length CDR3 reads as CASSYSEGDAGPQHF. V gene TRBV6-2 or TRBV6-3 combines with J gene TRBJ1-5, with D hard to call. The read halts 3 residues ahead of the CDR3 end, with the missing end drawn from the germline J gene. Germline lookup yields CDR1 MNHEY and CDR2 SVGEGT. The CDR3 spans 15 residues. Trimming removed 0 bases at V and 9 bases at J, with 15 bases between.